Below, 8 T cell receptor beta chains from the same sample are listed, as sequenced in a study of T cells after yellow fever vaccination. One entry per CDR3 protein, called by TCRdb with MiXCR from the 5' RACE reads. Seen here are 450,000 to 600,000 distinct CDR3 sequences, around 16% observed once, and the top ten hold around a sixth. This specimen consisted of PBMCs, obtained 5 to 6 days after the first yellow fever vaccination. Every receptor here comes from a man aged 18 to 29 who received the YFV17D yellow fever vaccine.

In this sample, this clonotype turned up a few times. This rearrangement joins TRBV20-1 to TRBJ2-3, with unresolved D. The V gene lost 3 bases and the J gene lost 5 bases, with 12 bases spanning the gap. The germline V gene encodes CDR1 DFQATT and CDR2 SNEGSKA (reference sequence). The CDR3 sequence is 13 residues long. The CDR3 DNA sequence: TGCAGTGCTAGTAGAGCCCCGATAGATACGCAGTATTTT. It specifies CSASRAPIDTQYF.

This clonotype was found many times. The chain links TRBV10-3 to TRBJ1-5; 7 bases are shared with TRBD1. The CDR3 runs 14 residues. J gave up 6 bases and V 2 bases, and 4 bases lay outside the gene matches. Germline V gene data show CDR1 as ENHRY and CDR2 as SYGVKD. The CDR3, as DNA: TGTGCCATCAGTGAGGACAGGGAGAGTCAGCCCCAGCATTTT. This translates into CAISEDRESQPQHF.

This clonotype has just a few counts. Written as DNA, the CDR3 is TGTGCCAGCAGCCGAGTAGGGGCGATAGGAGAGACCCAGTACTTC. Amino acids: CASSRVGAIGETQYF. The chain recombines TRBV4-2 with TRBJ2-5; a possible D gene is TRBD1 (5 bases). The V gene lost 4 bases and the J gene lost 4 bases, with 16 bases spanning the gap. The germline gives CDR1 LGHNA, CDR2 YNFKEQ. The CDR3 sequence is 15 residues long.

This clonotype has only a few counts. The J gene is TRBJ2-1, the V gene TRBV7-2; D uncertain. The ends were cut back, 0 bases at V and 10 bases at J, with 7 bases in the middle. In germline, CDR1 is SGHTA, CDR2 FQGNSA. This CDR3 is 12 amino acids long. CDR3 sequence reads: CASSLAATEQFF. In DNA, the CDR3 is TGTGCCAGCAGCTTAGCAGCGACAGAGCAGTTCTTC. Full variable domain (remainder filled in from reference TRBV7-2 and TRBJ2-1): GAGVSQSPSNKVTEKGKDVELRCDPISGHTALYWYRQSLGQGLEFLIYFQGNSAPDKSGLPSDRFSAERTGGSVSTLTIQRTQQEDSAVYLCASSLAATEQFFGPGTRLTVL.

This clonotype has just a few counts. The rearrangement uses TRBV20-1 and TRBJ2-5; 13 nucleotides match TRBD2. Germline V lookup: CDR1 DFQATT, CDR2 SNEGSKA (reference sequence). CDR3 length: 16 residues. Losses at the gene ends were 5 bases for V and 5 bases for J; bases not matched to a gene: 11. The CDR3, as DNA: TGCAGTGCTGGGCCCCGGACTAGCGGGGGCTTTGAGACCCAGTACTTC. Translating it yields CSAGPRTSGGFETQYF.

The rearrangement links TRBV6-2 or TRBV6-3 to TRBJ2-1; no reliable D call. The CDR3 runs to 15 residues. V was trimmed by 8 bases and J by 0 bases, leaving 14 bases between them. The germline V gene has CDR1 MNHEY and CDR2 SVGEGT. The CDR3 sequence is CASYRTGSSYNEQFF. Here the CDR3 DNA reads TGTGCCAGCTATCGGACGGGTAGCTCCTACAATGAGCAGTTCTTC.

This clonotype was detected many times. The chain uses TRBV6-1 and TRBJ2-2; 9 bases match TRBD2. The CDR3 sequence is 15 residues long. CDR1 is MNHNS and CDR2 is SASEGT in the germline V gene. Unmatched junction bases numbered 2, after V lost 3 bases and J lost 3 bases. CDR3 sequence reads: CASSDSGGYTGELFF. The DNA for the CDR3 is TGTGCCAGCAGTGACAGCGGGGGGTACACCGGGGAGCTGTTTTTT.

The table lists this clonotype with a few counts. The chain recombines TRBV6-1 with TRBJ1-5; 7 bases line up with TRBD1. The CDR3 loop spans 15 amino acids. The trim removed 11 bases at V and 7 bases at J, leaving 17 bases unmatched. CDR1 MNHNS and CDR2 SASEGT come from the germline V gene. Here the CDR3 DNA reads TGTGCCTCCCAGGCAGGGGGGGCGGGTGTACAGCCCCAGCATTTT. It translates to CASQAGGAGVQPQHF.